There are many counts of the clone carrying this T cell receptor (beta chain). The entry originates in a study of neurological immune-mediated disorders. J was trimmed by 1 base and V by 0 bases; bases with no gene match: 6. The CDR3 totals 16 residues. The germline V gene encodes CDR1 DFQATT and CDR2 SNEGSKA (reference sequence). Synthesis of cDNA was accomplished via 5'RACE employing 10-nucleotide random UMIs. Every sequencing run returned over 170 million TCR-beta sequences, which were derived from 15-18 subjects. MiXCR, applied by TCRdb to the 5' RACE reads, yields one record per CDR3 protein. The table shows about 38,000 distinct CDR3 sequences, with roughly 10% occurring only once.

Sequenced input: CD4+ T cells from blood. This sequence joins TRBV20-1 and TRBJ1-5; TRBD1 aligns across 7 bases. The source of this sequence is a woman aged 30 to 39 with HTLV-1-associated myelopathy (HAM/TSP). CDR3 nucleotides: TGCAGTGCTAGAGATGAAAGGGGGCTCAGCAATCAGCCCCAGCATTTT. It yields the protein CSARDERGLSNQPQHF.